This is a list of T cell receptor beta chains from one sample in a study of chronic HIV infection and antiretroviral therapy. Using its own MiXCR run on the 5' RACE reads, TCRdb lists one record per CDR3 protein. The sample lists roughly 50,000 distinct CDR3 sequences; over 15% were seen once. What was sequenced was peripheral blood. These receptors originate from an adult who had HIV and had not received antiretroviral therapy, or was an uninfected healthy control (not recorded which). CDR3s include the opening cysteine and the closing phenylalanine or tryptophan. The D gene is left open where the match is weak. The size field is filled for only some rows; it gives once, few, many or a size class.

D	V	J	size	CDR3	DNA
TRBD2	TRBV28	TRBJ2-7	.	CASSLGPDGRLNEQYF	TGTGCCAGCAGTTTAGGCCCGGACGGGAGGTTGAACGAGCAGTACTTC
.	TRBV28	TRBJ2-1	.	CASGGARGPSSYNEQFF	TGTGCCAGCGGAGGAGCCCGCGGGCCCAGCTCCTACAATGAGCAGTTCTTC
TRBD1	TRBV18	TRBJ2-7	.	CASSSLPGQGTYEQYF	TGTGCCAGCTCATCCCTACCGGGACAGGGGACCTACGAGCAGTACTTC
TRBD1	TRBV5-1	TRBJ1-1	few	CASSSQGVGSEAFF	TGCGCCAGCAGCTCCCAGGGGGTGGGGAGTGAAGCTTTCTTT
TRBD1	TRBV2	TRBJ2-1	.	CASSDDQTGAGEQFF	TGTGCCAGCAGTGATGACCAGACAGGGGCTGGTGAGCAGTTCTTC
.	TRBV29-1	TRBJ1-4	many	CSVVEPAGANEKLFF	TGCAGCGTTGTTGAGCCGGCAGGGGCGAATGAAAAACTGTTTTTT
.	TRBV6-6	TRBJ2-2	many	CASSYRGGPNTGELFF	TGTGCCAGCAGTTACAGGGGGGGCCCGAACACCGGGGAGCTGTTTTTT
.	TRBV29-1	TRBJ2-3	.	CSVGRGPDTQYF	TGCAGCGTTGGTCGGGGACCAGATACGCAGTATTTT
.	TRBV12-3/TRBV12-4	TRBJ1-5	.	CASSLQADSNQPQHF	TGTGCCAGCAGTTTACAGGCAGATAGCAATCAGCCCCAGCATTTT
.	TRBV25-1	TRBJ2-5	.	CASSEAETQYF	TGTGCCAGCAGTGAAGCGGAGACCCAGTACTTC
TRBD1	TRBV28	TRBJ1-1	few	CASSLDRPTEAFF	TGTGCCAGCAGTTTGGACAGGCCCACTGAAGCTTTCTTT
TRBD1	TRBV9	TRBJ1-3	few	CASSEGTADSGNTIYF	TGTGCCAGCAGCGAAGGGACAGCCGACTCTGGAAACACCATATATTTT
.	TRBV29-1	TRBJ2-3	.	CSVEATDTQYF	TGCAGCGTTGAGGCCACAGATACGCAGTATTTT
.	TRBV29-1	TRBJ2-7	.	CSVEVRAYEQYF	TGCAGCGTTGAAGTCAGAGCCTACGAGCAGTACTTC
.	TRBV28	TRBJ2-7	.	CASSLGGAPHEQYF	TGTGCCAGCAGTTTAGGAGGGGCCCCCCACGAGCAGTACTTC
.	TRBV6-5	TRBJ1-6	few	CASSFHPGRNNSPLHF	TGTGCCAGCAGTTTTCACCCGGGACGTAATAATTCACCCCTCCACTTT
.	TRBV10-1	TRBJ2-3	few	CASSQGGSTDTQYF	TGCGCCAGCAGTCAAGGAGGGTCCACAGATACGCAGTATTTT
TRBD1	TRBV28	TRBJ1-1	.	CASSAQGAHTEAFF	TGTGCCAGCAGTGCACAGGGGGCGCACACTGAAGCTTTCTTT
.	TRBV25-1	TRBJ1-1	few	CASSEYSAEEAFF	TGTGCCAGCAGTGAATATTCGGCCGAGGAAGCTTTCTTT
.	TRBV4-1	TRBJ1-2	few	CASSQTGYGYTF	TGCGCCAGCAGCCAGACAGGATATGGCTACACCTTC
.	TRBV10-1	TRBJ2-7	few	CASSELGLTEQYF	TGCGCCAGCAGTGAGTTAGGGTTGACCGAGCAGTACTTC
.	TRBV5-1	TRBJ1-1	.	CASSLETGKVTEAFF	TGCGCCAGCAGCTTGGAAACAGGGAAGGTCACTGAAGCTTTCTTT